One and the same sample provided the 29 T cell receptor beta chains below, sequenced in a study of radiation and T cells in renal cell carcinoma. Time point indicated: baseline pretreatment blood. Regarding treatment: 15 Gy SBRT to primary tumor, nephrectomy 4 weeks later. Measured with immunoSEQ multiplex PCR; TCRdb has only the in-frame clones, and not every one. The sample has more than 95,000 clones; about four fifths are singletons. The specimen was blood, collected from a patient whose treatment included radiotherapy and nephrectomy. The source of these receptors is a woman between 55 and 75 years old with renal cell carcinoma.

V and J are TRBV19 and TRBJ1-2; 7 bases agree with TRBD1. CDR1 and CDR2 (germline): LNHDA, SQIVND (reference sequence). After removal of 5 bases from V and 4 bases from J, the junction contained 10 bases not matched to a gene. This CDR3 spans 15 amino acids. CDR3 in amino acids: CASSPGTAYFYGYTF. The DNA for the CDR3 is TGTGCCAGTAGTCCCGGGACAGCATATTTCTATGGCTACACCTTC.

CDR3 nucleotides: TGTGCCAGCAGTCGAGTGCTAATCTGGACAGGGTTGGGAGAAAATGGCTACACCTTC. It translates to CASSRVLIWTGLGENGYTF. V gene TRBV27 combines with J gene TRBJ1-2, with 8 positions matching TRBD1. Losses at the gene ends were 5 bases for V and 6 bases for J; bases not matched to a gene: 23. Germline V gives CDR1 MNHEY, CDR2 SMNVEV (reference sequence). The CDR3 covers 19 residues.

J is TRBJ1-6 and V is TRBV6-5; no firm D call. The CDR3 consists of 13 residues. Trimming removed 3 bases at V and 9 bases at J, with 9 bases between. Germline loops: CDR1 MNHEY, CDR2 SVGAGI. CDR3 coding DNA: TGTGCCAGCAGTTATAAGGCGGGTTCACCCCTCCACTTT. It codes for CASSYKAGSPLHF.

The chain joins TRBV9 to TRBJ2-1; 9 bases are a match to TRBD1. The CDR3 has 15 residues. The germline V gene has CDR1 SGDLS and CDR2 YYNGEE. Germline trimming cut 3 bases from V and 9 bases from J; bases unmatched to any gene: 10. CDR3 in amino acids: CASSGPGQGNSEQFF. The CDR3 nucleotides read TGTGCCAGCAGCGGACCCGGACAGGGGAATTCTGAGCAGTTCTTC.

This clone has only a few counts. The chain uses TRBV2 and TRBJ2-5, with 7 nucleotides matching TRBD1. V trimming: 4 bases; J trimming: 5 bases; junction bases outside the gene matches: 1. Germline CDR1 SNHLY, CDR2 FYNNEI. The CDR3 totals 12 residues. CDR3 bases: TGTGCCAGCAGTGCAGGGGGTGAGACCCAGTACTTC. Protein product: CASSAGGETQYF.

The V gene is TRBV2, the J gene TRBJ1-5; maybe TRBD1 (6 bases). Per germline, CDR1 SNHLY and CDR2 FYNNEI. This CDR3 is 13 amino acids long. V lost 3 bases and J 7 bases, leaving 10 bases between the germline ends. DNA for the CDR3: TGTGCCAGCAGTGATGGGGGCAGGCAGCCCCAGCATTTT. It codes for CASSDGGRQPQHF.

The chain has TRBV7-8 and TRBJ2-5, with no clear D. TRBJ2-7 matches the DNA end more closely, so the J call is doubtful. CDR1 SGHVS and CDR2 FQNEAQ come from the germline V gene. The CDR3 consists of 13 residues. The CDR3 sequence is CASMSASSYEQYF. The DNA of the CDR3 is TGTGCCAGCATGTCGGCGAGCTCCTACGAGCAGTACTTC.

The CDR3 nucleotides read TGTGCCAGCAGTGAACAGGAGGGCATGAACACTGAAGCTTTCTTT. Protein: CASSEQEGMNTEAFF. The chain carries TRBV6-1 and TRBJ1-1; D is uncertain. The CDR3 totals 15 residues. Trimming cost V 2 bases and J 0 bases, with 10 bases left between them. CDR1 and CDR2 from the germline V gene are MNHNS and SASEGT.

The V and J genes are TRBV28 and TRBJ2-7; TRBD1 might be the D (6 bases). Germline V CDR1 and CDR2: MDHEN, SYDVKM. V was trimmed by 7 bases and J by 0 bases, leaving 16 bases between them. The CDR3 sequence is 15 residues long. The CDR3 DNA sequence: TGTGCCAGCACCCTGGGGGCGGCTAGCTCCTACGAGCAGTACTTC. Translated: CASTLGAASSYEQYF.

The chain joins TRBV6-1 to TRBJ1-2; 7 positions agree with TRBD1. The germline CDR1 and CDR2 sequences are MNHNS and SASEGT. This CDR3 is 14 amino acids long. With 6 bases clipped from V and 4 bases from J, the junction kept 8 bases outside the gene matches. The CDR3 DNA sequence: TGTGCCAGCAGCCTACAGGGGCCCGCCTATGGCTACACCTTC. Its protein is CASSLQGPAYGYTF.

The rearrangement uses TRBV6-5 and TRBJ2-5; 11 positions agree with TRBD2. The CDR3 is made up of 16 amino acids. V dropped 0 bases and J dropped 3; count of bases not matched to a gene: 3. Germline lookup yields CDR1 MNHEY and CDR2 SVGAGI. The CDR3 here is CASSYSGTSGKETQYF. The DNA of the CDR3 is TGTGCCAGCAGTTACTCTGGGACTAGCGGTAAAGAGACCCAGTACTTC.

The V and J genes are TRBV4-3 and TRBJ1-2; D gene ambiguous. The CDR3 runs to 19 residues. V lost 1 base and J 1 base, leaving 22 bases between the germline ends. CDR1 and CDR2 from the germline V gene are LGHNA and YSLEER. The CDR3 bases are TGCGCCAGCAGCCAAGTCTTTGATGGTGCCCCGGGCGGTAACTATGGCTACACCTTC. Translated, it gives CASSQVFDGAPGGNYGYTF.

The J gene is TRBJ1-2, the V gene TRBV27, with 7 bases identical to TRBD1. The CDR3 runs to 14 residues. The V gene's germline CDR1 is MNHEY and CDR2 SMNVEV (reference sequence). J was trimmed by 4 bases and V by 2 bases; bases with no gene match: 4. The CDR3 nucleotides are TGTGCCAGCAGTTTAGAGGGGGCGGGCTATGGCTACACCTTC. Translation gives CASSLEGAGYGYTF.

This clone turned up a few times. The chain links TRBV28 to TRBJ2-7, with D possibly matching TRBD1 (6 bases). There are 14 residues in the CDR3. Germline V gene sequence: CDR1 MDHEN, CDR2 SYDVKM. Trimming pared 6 bases from V and 9 bases from J, leaving 21 bases between. The CDR3 is CASSQWGTIDRQYF. The CDR3 coding sequence is TGTGCCAGCAGCCAGTGGGGGACAATAGACCGGCAGTACTTC. Filled out from reference TRBV28 and TRBJ2-7, the complete variable domain reads DVKVTQSSRYLVKRTGEKVFLECVQDMDHENMFWYRQDPGLGLRLIYFSYDVKMKEKGDIPEGYSVSREKKERFSLILESASTNQTSMYLCASSQWGTIDRQYFGPGTRLTVT.

This clone appeared once. The chain employs TRBV25-1 and TRBJ1-3, with D perhaps TRBD1 (5 bases). Deletions cut 1 base from V and 0 bases from J, with 13 bases between. This CDR3 has 17 amino acids. Germline lookup yields CDR1 MGHDK and CDR2 SYGVNS. CDR3 amino acids: CASSELRDAISGNTIYF. For the CDR3, the DNA is TGTGCCAGCAGTGAATTGAGGGACGCTATCTCTGGAAACACCATATATTTT.

The rearrangement links TRBV6-1 to TRBJ2-7, with D tentatively TRBD1 (6 bases). CDR1 is MNHNS, CDR2 SASEGT, per germline. The germline V and J ends were trimmed by 6 bases and 3 bases, with 18 bases remaining between them. CDR3 length equals 15 residues. CDR3 sequence reads: CASSRTGQRFYEQYF. The CDR3 DNA sequence: TGTGCCAGCAGCCGAACAGGGCAAAGATTCTACGAGCAGTACTTC.

The rearrangement links TRBV10-1 to TRBJ1-6; no definite D call. The CDR3 runs 13 residues. Trimming removed 1 base from V and 7 bases from J, with 5 bases in between. Germline CDR1 and CDR2: WNHNN and SYGVQD (reference sequence). CDR3 protein: CASSELGNSPLHF. CDR3 DNA sequence: TGCGCCAGCAGTGAGTTGGGCAATTCACCCCTCCACTTT.

This chain uses TRBV28 with TRBJ1-2; 8 nucleotides match TRBD1. Looked up from germline, CDR1 is MDHEN and CDR2 is SYDVKM. This CDR3 is 14 amino acids long. With 4 bases clipped from V and 4 bases from J, the junction kept 5 bases outside the gene matches. DNA of the CDR3: TGTGCCAGCAGTTCCCCGACAGGGGTCTATGGCTACACCTTC. Translation gives CASSSPTGVYGYTF.

This clone came up once. The chain carries TRBV5-5 and TRBJ2-7, with D maybe TRBD1 (6 bases). CDR3 length: 15 residues. In germline, CDR1 is SGHKS, CDR2 YYEKEE (reference sequence). The V end lost 0 bases, the J end lost 5 bases, and 15 bases lay between the germline ends. The CDR3 protein is CASSLAGQGLNEQYF. The CDR3 nucleotides read TGTGCCAGCAGCTTGGCCGGGCAGGGGCTCAACGAGCAGTACTTC.

The V call is TRBV4-1, the J call TRBJ2-1; 9 nucleotides align to TRBD1. Trimming took 5 bases from V and 4 from J; bases not matched to a gene: 6. Germline assignment: CDR1 MGHRA and CDR2 YSYEKL. This CDR3 comprises 15 residues. CDR3 coding DNA: TGCGCCAGCAGCTTTGACAGGGGGGAATACAATGAGCAGTTCTTC. Translated, it gives CASSFDRGEYNEQFF.

The gene calls are TRBV7-9 and TRBJ1-4; no definite D call. Trimming shortened V by 1 base and J by 7 bases, and 10 bases separated the two germline ends. The V gene's germline CDR1 is SEHNR and CDR2 FQNEAQ (reference sequence). There are 14 residues in the CDR3. DNA for the CDR3: TGTGCCAGCAGCTTAGTGGACGGAGGTGAAAAACTGTTTTTT. Encoded protein: CASSLVDGGEKLFF.

This clone showed up just a few times. The rearrangement uses TRBV18 and TRBJ2-5; D is unresolved. This CDR3 is 13 amino acids long. Germline loops: CDR1 KGHSH, CDR2 LQKENI. The ends were cut back, 4 bases at V and 2 bases at J, with 8 bases in the middle. As DNA, the CDR3 is TGTGCCAGCTCACTAGTCGAACAAGAGACCCAGTACTTC. As protein: CASSLVEQETQYF.

This rearrangement joins TRBV11-1 to TRBJ2-1; D ambiguous. The V and J ends lost 1 base and 7 bases respectively, with 14 bases between them. There are 15 residues in the CDR3. Germline loops: CDR1 SGHAT, CDR2 FQDESV (reference sequence). CDR3 DNA sequence: TGTGCCAGCAGCTTAGGTAACCTCCTACTGAATGAGCAGTTCTTC. Amino acids: CASSLGNLLLNEQFF. The full variable domain, completed using reference TRBV11-1 and TRBJ2-1, is EAEVAQSPRYKITEKSQAVAFWCDPISGHATLYWYRQILGQGPELLVQFQDESVVDDSQLPKDRFSAERLKGVDSTLKIQPAELGDSAMYLCASSLGNLLLNEQFFGPGTRLTVL.

V usage is TRBV7-2 and J usage is TRBJ1-2; 9 bases match TRBD1. Germline CDR1 and CDR2: SGHTA and FQGNSA. CDR3 length equals 15 residues. J lost 6 bases, V lost 2 bases, and 7 bases had no gene match. DNA of the CDR3: TGTGCCAGCAGCTTACAAATGACAGGGGGAAATGGCTACACCTTC. This translates into CASSLQMTGGNGYTF.

V usage is TRBV27 and J usage is TRBJ2-7; 9 positions agree with TRBD2. The V segment lost 3 bases and the J segment 5 bases; nucleotides outside the gene matches: 5. The CDR3 contains 14 residues. Germline loops: CDR1 MNHEY, CDR2 SMNVEV (reference sequence). The CDR3 sequence: CASSLIAGENEQYF. CDR3 DNA sequence: TGTGCCAGCAGTTTGATAGCGGGAGAAAACGAGCAGTACTTC.

The chain links TRBV5-4 to TRBJ2-3; the D call may be TRBD1 or TRBD2 (5 bases each). This CDR3 comprises 13 residues. Germline V gene lookup returns CDR1 SGHNT and CDR2 YYREEE (reference sequence). CDR3 nucleotides: TGTGCGGGGGTCACTGGCGGCACAGATACGCAGTATTTT. It codes for CAGVTGGTDTQYF.

The rearrangement uses TRBV10-2 and TRBJ1-1; D possibly corresponds to TRBD1 (5 bases). This CDR3 is 16 amino acids long. Between the trimmed V and J ends, which lost 3 bases and 1 base, there was a span of 15 bases. CDR1 and CDR2 (germline): WSHSY, SAAADI. CDR3 region: CASSDPGTPGNTEAFF. As DNA, the CDR3 is TGCGCCAGCAGTGACCCGGGGACTCCCGGGAACACTGAAGCTTTCTTT.

This chain connects TRBV20-1 to TRBJ1-2; maybe TRBD1 (6 bases). Per the germline V gene, CDR1 is DFQATT and CDR2 is SNEGSKA (reference sequence). V gave up 4 bases and J gave up 8 bases, with 8 bases separating them. The CDR3 totals 10 residues. The CDR3: CSATGGGYTF. The CDR3 nucleotides read TGCAGTGCTACCGGGGGCGGCTACACCTTC.

This clone was recorded a few times. V gene TRBV6-4 combines with J gene TRBJ2-7; maybe TRBD1 (6 bases). The CDR3 is made up of 14 amino acids. Germline lookup yields CDR1 MRHNA and CDR2 SNTAGT. The V and J ends lost 3 bases and 5 bases respectively, with 14 bases between them. CDR3 residues: CASSEQGQSDEQYF. DNA of the CDR3: TGTGCCAGCAGTGAGCAGGGGCAGTCAGACGAGCAGTACTTC.